The rows below give T cell receptor beta chains drawn from one sample of a study of T cell responses to AZD1222 COVID-19 vaccine. Using immunoSEQ multiplex PCR, the repertoire was profiled, and TCRdb retains in-frame clones only, with some absent. The sample records tens of thousands of clones, about 92% being singletons. The source was peripheral blood, collected on day 0 of AZD1222 vaccination. These receptors originate from an adult in good health. Each CDR3 is given with its conserved first and last residue. D genes are given only for firm matches. Some rows mark clone size as missing; the rest say once, few, many or name a class of expanded clone.

len | j_gene | v_gene | abundance | d_gene | CDR3nt | CDR3aa
13 | TRBJ1-2 | TRBV27 | . | . | TGTGCCAGCACACCGGGGGGAAACTATGGCTACACCTTC | CASTPGGNYGYTF
15 | TRBJ2-5 | TRBV6-1 | . | TRBD1 | TGTGCCAGCAGTGAAATTAGACAGGGAAAAGAGACCCAGTACTTC | CASSEIRQGKETQYF
12 | TRBJ1-6 | TRBV3-1/TRBV3-2 | few | . | TGTGCCAGCAGCCAAGTAAATTCACCCCTCCACTTT | CASSQVNSPLHF
14 | TRBJ2-5 | TRBV10-3 | . | TRBD1 | TGTGCCATCAGTGAGTCGACAGGGGAAGAGACCCAGTACTTC | CAISESTGEETQYF
14 | TRBJ2-5 | TRBV6-5 | . | . | TGTGCCAGCAGTTACTCTTACGTTCAAGAGACCCAGTACTTC | CASSYSYVQETQYF
17 | TRBJ2-5 | TRBV5-5 | once | TRBD1 | TGTGCCAGCAGCTTGCTCTGGGGGGACAGGGGACAAGAGACCCAGTACTTC | CASSLLWGDRGQETQYF
16 | TRBJ1-5 | TRBV7-9 | . | . | TGTGCCAGCAGCGGGAACCGGGACGGAGTAAATCAGCCCCAGCATTTT | CASSGNRDGVNQPQHF
16 | TRBJ2-2 | TRBV25-1 | . | . | TGTGCCAGCAGTGCCATGACAGGATTTTACACCGGGGAGCTGTTTTTT | CASSAMTGFYTGELFF
15 | TRBJ1-2 | TRBV29-1 | . | . | TGCAGCGTTGAAGTCAGTTTTCAGAATACCTATGGCTACACCTTC | CSVEVSFQNTYGYTF
17 | TRBJ2-3 | TRBV2 | few | . | TGTGCCAGCGGGACTGGGACGATCAACACCCAGCGGAGAACGCAGTATTTT | CASGTGTINTQRRTQYF
14 | TRBJ2-5 | TRBV15 | . | . | TGTGCCACCAGCAGAGATAGGGGGGGAGAGACCCAGTACTTC | CATSRDRGGETQYF
14 | TRBJ2-3 | TRBV7-2 | . | . | TGTGCCAGCAGCTTAGGAACCCCTCCAGATACGCAGTATTTT | CASSLGTPPDTQYF
14 | TRBJ1-2 | TRBV2 | . | TRBD1 | TGTGCCAGCCGCACAGGACAGGCAAACTATGGCTACACCTTC | CASRTGQANYGYTF
13 | TRBJ1-1 | TRBV13 | . | . | TGTGCCAGCAGCACCAGGATGAACACTGAAGCTTTCTTT | CASSTRMNTEAFF
15 | TRBJ1-5 | TRBV18 | once | . | TGTGCCAGCTCACCAACAGAAGGTAGCAATCAGCCCCAGCATTTT | CASSPTEGSNQPQHF
15 | TRBJ1-2 | TRBV5-1 | . | . | TGCGCCAGCAGCTTGGTTGTCGACACCTCATATGGCTACACCTTC | CASSLVVDTSYGYTF
14 | TRBJ2-7 | TRBV7-9 | . | TRBD1 | TGTGCCAGCAGCCCCCGGGACAGGTGGTACGAGCAGTACTTC | CASSPRDRWYEQYF
14 | TRBJ2-7 | TRBV6-5 | . | TRBD1 | TGTGCCAGCAGTTACGGGGGACAGGGACGCGAGCAGTACTTC | CASSYGGQGREQYF
15 | TRBJ2-7 | TRBV7-9 | . | TRBD2 | TGTGCCTTCGATGGTGGTTCTAGCGGTACTCACGAGCAGTACTTC | CAFDGGSSGTHEQYF
13 | TRBJ2-7 | TRBV6-5 | few | . | TGTGCCAGCAGCAAAACAGACGAGAGCCTGCAGTACTTC | CASSKTDESLQYF
17 | TRBJ1-2 | TRBV27 | once | TRBD1 | TGTGCCAGCAGTACAAATACCTGGACAGGGGGCGACTATGGCTACACCTTC | CASSTNTWTGGDYGYTF
13 | TRBJ2-2 | TRBV7-2 | . | . | TGTGCCAGCACCCCGCCCTGGGGCGGGGAGCTGTTTTTT | CASTPPWGGELFF
14 | TRBJ1-2 | TRBV18 | . | TRBD1 | TGTGCCAGCTCACCTCCGGGACAGAGGTATGGCTACACCTTC | CASSPPGQRYGYTF
19 | TRBJ2-3 | TRBV5-1 | . | TRBD2 | TGCGCCAGCAGCCGGAAACAGATCGGGAGGGCCACCTCGGCCGATACGCAGTATTTT | CASSRKQIGRATSADTQYF
15 | TRBJ1-2 | TRBV28 | . | . | TGTGCCAGCAGTCTACAAGGGGAGGACTACTATGGCTACACCTTC | CASSLQGEDYYGYTF
15 | TRBJ2-1 | TRBV10-3 | . | TRBD2 | TGTGCCATCAGCCCTGGACTAGCGGGAGTCGTTGAGCAGTTCTTC | CAISPGLAGVVEQFF
14 | TRBJ1-1 | TRBV6-2/TRBV6-3 | . | . | TGTGCCAGCAGTTACCGTCAGTTGAACACTGAAGCTTTCTTT | CASSYRQLNTEAFF
14 | TRBJ2-7 | TRBV6-6 | . | TRBD2 | TGTGCCAGCGGACTAGCGGGACGGGGCTACGAGCAGTACTTC | CASGLAGRGYEQYF
12 | TRBJ1-1 | TRBV28 | . | . | TGTGCCAGCAGAGACCTGAACACTGAAGCTTTCTTT | CASRDLNTEAFF
14 | TRBJ1-5 | TRBV2 | . | . | TGTGCCAGCAGTGAACGTCCGTACAATCAGCCCCAGCATTTT | CASSERPYNQPQHF
16 | TRBJ2-3 | TRBV3-1/TRBV3-2 | . | . | TGTGCCAGCAGCCCCCAGGGCGGGATCAGCACAGATACGCAGTATTTT | CASSPQGGISTDTQYF
14 | TRBJ2-7 | TRBV7-8 | . | TRBD2 | TGTGCCAGCAGCATGAGCGGGAGGGGGTACGAGCAGTACTTC | CASSMSGRGYEQYF
12 | TRBJ1-1 | TRBV28 | . | . | TGTGCCACCAGACTGGGTGACACTGAAGCTTTCTTT | CATRLGDTEAFF
13 | TRBJ1-5 | TRBV2 | . | . | TGTGCCAGCAGTGACGGAGGTAATCAGCCCCAGCATTTT | CASSDGGNQPQHF
13 | TRBJ1-4 | TRBV2 | once | . | TGTGCCAGCAGCGCCGGGACGGCTGAAAAACTGTTTTTT | CASSAGTAEKLFF
11 | TRBJ2-3 | TRBV7-3 | . | . | TGTGCCAGCAGCGACCAAAATACGCAGTATTTT | CASSDQNTQYF
13 | TRBJ1-1 | TRBV6-5 | . | . | TGTGCCAGCACCCCCAGAAAAGACACTGAAGCTTTCTTT | CASTPRKDTEAFF